One sample yielded the 9 T cell receptor beta chains listed below, sequenced in a study of shared clonotypes between healthy human individuals. Assay used: immunoSEQ multiplex PCR; TCRdb lists only in-frame clones, some missing. In the table there are over a million clones, 95% to 99% of which are singletons. Sample: naive CD4+ T cells sorted from blood. Indicated subset: CD45RA+ positively selected. These receptors came from a young man in good health.

This chain joins TRBV5-1 and TRBJ2-3, with no clear D. The CDR3 consists of 17 residues. V lost 0 bases to trimming and J lost 0 bases, with 14 bases between them. CDR1 is SGHRS and CDR2 is YFSETQ in the germline V gene. The CDR3 spells CASSLGRASSSTDTQYF. The CDR3 DNA reads as TGCGCCAGCAGCTTGGGGCGAGCGTCAAGTAGCACAGATACGCAGTATTTT. Filled out from reference TRBV5-1 and TRBJ2-3, the complete variable domain reads KAGVTQTPRYLIKTRGQQVTLSCSPISGHRSVSWYQQTPGQGLQFLFEYFSETQRNKGNFPGRFSGRQFSNSRSEMNVSTLELGDSALYLCASSLGRASSSTDTQYFGPGTRLTVL.

V is TRBV18 and J is TRBJ1-5, with 8 bases matching TRBD1. There are 19 residues in the CDR3. Germline-derived CDR1 and CDR2 are KGHSH and LQKENI. V lost 6 bases, J lost 0 bases, and 16 bases stayed unmatched. Here the CDR3 reads CASSLLGAGGASSNQPQHF. The CDR3 coding sequence is TGTGCCAGCTCTCTACTGGGGGCAGGGGGCGCGAGTAGCAATCAGCCCCAGCATTTT.

This clone came up once. V gene TRBV11-3 combines with J gene TRBJ1-1; a weak D match, TRBD1 (6 bases). This CDR3 is 13 amino acids long. V was shortened by 5 bases and J by 4 bases, with 11 bases between the two germline ends. Germline V gives CDR1 SGHNT, CDR2 YENEEA. CDR3 sequence: CASSPRGSTEAFF. In nucleotides, the CDR3 is TGTGCCAGCAGCCCGAGGGGGAGCACTGAAGCTTTCTTT.

The chain uses TRBV11-3 and TRBJ2-5, with 7 positions matching TRBD1. This CDR3 has 14 amino acids. Germline CDR1 and CDR2: SGHNT and YENEEA. With V trimmed by 5 bases and J by 4 bases, 7 bases remained unmatched. CDR3 sequence: CASSPGTEGETQYF. CDR3 DNA: TGTGCCAGCAGCCCTGGGACAGAGGGAGAGACCCAGTACTTC.

The chain carries TRBV29-1 and TRBJ2-7; D perhaps matches TRBD1 (7 bases). The CDR3 covers 17 residues. Trimming left V 6 bases short and J 1 base short, with 25 bases between. Germline V gene sequence: CDR1 SQVTM, CDR2 ANQGSEA. The CDR3 spells CSVKRGAGTASSYEQYF. The CDR3 DNA reads as TGCAGCGTGAAAAGGGGGGCCGGGACAGCGTCATCCTACGAGCAGTACTTC.

V gene TRBV7-2 combines with J gene TRBJ2-6; 7 bases align to TRBD1. The CDR3 consists of 17 residues. V shed 5 bases, J shed 0 bases, and the junction held 7 bases outside the gene matches. Germline V lookup: CDR1 SGHTA, CDR2 FQGNSA. CDR3 residues: CASSPRTGLSGANVLTF. The DNA for the CDR3 is TGTGCCAGCAGCCCCCGGACAGGACTCTCTGGGGCCAACGTCCTGACTTTC.

This clone was counted many times. The rearrangement uses TRBV7-2 and TRBJ2-4, with D perhaps matching TRBD2 (6 bases). In germline, CDR1 is SGHTA, CDR2 FQGNSA. The CDR3 is 16 amino acids. V was pared by 1 base and J by 0 bases, with 10 bases between. CDR3 DNA: TGTGCCAGCAGCTTAGAGGGAGGACTAGCCAAAAACATTCAGTACTTC. Encoded protein: CASSLEGGLAKNIQYF.

The chain links TRBV28 to TRBJ1-4; D remains ambiguous. The CDR3 is 14 residues long. V lost 3 bases and J 7 bases, leaving 12 bases between the germline ends. Germline V lookup: CDR1 MDHEN, CDR2 SYDVKM. CDR3 in amino acids: CASSLIGRGEKLFF. The CDR3 DNA reads as TGTGCCAGCAGTTTGATAGGGCGGGGTGAAAAACTGTTTTTT.

The J gene is TRBJ1-1, the V gene TRBV14, with D perhaps matching TRBD1 (6 bases). V was pared by 2 bases and J by 1 base, with 11 bases between. The CDR3 is made up of 15 amino acids. Germline V gene sequence: CDR1 SGHDN, CDR2 FVKESK. The chain's CDR3 is CASSQFLGGNTEAFF. CDR3 sequence (DNA): TGTGCCAGCAGCCAATTTTTAGGGGGGAACACTGAAGCTTTCTTT.